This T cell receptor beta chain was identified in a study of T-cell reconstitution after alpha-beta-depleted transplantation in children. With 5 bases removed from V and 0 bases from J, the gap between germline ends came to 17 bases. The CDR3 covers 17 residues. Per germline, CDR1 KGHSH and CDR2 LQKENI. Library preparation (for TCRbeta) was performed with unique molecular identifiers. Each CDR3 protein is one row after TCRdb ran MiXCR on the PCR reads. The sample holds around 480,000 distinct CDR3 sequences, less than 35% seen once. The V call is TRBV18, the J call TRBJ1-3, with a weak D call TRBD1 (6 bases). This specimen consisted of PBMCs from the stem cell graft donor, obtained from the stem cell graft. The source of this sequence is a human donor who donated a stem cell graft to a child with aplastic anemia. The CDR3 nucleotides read TGTGCCAGCTCAGCGACACAGGGCCGCTTCTCTGGAAACACCATATATTTT. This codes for CASSATQGRFSGNTIYF. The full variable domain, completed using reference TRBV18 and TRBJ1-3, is NAGVMQNPRHLVRRRGQEARLRCSPMKGHSHVYWYRQLPEEGLKFMVYLQKENIIDESGMPKERFSAEFPKEGPSILRIQQVVRGDSAAYFCASSATQGRFSGNTIYFGEGSWLTVV.